Here is one T cell receptor (beta chain) with its context. This clonotype has just a few counts. This clone's antigen is unknown. Base qualities are missing; no much larger clone stands one base away. The source of the sample is a study of response to subunit inactivated influenza vaccine (dated by TCRdb to the late 2010s). Notes on the research overall: To follow how T cells responded to a trivalent subunit inactivated influenza vaccine, the researchers relied on deep quantitative profiling of the T cell receptor repertoire. The research as a whole found: It was suggested by the authors that each seasonal influenza vaccination may recruit only a limited number of new T cells.

The library was generated by RT-PCR. The data were produced on an Illumina HiSeq 2500. The public reads were quality trimmed at Q25 with fastp and then assembled into clones with MiXCR by TCRdb, keeping productive beta chains. Identical CDR3 protein sequences are pooled into one entry, listed with their most common genes and DNA. Here the sample has 450,000 to 600,000 distinct CDR3 sequences; roughly 7.6% occur a single time. The biggest ten clones account for 13% of the sample. CDR1 and CDR2 are drawn from the germline V gene: MNHEY, SVGEGT. Between the V and J ends, shortened by 2 bases and 5 bases respectively, the junction contains 19 bases. The CDR3 covers 17 residues, taking in both the cysteine and the phenylalanine. Kept here is only the CDR3 DNA, which spans 51 bases and is read in frame from base 1.

The V and J genes are TRBV6-2 or TRBV6-3 and TRBJ2-1; TRBD2 could be the D gene, as 5 bases match. This TCR came from a man between 50 and 69 years old who received an inactivated influenza vaccine. Donor details come from another sample of the same person, matched by shared clones. The specimen comprised PBMCs from blood, sampled 23 months after vaccination. The encoded CDR3 is CASSYRTRPGRHNEQFF. The bases read TGTGCCAGCAGTTACCGCACTAGGCCTGGGCGTCACAATGAGCAGTTCTTC.